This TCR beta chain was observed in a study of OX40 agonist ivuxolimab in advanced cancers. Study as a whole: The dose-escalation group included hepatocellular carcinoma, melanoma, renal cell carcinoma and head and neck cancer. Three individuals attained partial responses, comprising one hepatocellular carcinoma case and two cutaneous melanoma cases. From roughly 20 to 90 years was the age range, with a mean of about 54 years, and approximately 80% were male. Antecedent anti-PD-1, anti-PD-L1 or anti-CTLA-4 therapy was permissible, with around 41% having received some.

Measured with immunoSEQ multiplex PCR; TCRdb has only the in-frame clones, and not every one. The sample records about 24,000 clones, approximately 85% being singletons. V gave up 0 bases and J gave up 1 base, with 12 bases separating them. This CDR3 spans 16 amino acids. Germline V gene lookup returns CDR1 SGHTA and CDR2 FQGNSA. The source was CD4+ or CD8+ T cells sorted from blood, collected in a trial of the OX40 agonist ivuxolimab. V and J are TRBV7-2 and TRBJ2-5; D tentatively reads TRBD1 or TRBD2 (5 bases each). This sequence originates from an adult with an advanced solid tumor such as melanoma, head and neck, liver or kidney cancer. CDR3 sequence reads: CASSLAGTNFQETQYF. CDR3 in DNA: TGTGCCAGCAGCTTAGCAGGGACCAATTTCCAAGAGACCCAGTACTTC.